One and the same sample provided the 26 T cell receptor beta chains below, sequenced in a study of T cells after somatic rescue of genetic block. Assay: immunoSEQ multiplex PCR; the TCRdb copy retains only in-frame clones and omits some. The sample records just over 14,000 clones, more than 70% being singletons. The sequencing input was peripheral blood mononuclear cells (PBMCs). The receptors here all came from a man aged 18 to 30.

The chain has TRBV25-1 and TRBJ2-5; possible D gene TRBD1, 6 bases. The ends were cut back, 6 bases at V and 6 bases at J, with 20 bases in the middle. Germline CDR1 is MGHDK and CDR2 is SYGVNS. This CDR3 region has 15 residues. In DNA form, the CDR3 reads TGTGCCAGCAGCTATTTTTCCGACAGGCTAAAGACCCAGTACTTC. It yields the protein CASSYFSDRLKTQYF.

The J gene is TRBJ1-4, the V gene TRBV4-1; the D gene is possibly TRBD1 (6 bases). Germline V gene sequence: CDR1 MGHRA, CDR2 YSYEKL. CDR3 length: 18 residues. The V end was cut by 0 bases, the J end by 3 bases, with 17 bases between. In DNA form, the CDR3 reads TGCGCCAGCAGCCAAGAGGGAGCCCAGGGGCTGCCTAATGAAAAACTGTTTTTT. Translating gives CASSQEGAQGLPNEKLFF.

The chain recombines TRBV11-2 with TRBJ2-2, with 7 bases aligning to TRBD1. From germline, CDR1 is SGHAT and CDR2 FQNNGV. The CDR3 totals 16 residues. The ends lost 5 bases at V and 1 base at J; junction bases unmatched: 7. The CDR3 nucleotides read TGTGCCAGCAGCGGACAGGTCCTCCAGAACACCGGGGAGCTGTTTTTT. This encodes CASSGQVLQNTGELFF.

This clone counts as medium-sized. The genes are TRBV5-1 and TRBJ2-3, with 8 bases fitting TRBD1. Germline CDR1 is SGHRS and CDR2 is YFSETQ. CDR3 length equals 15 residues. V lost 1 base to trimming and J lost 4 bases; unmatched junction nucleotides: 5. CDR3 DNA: TGCGCCAGCAGCTTGTCGGCAGGGGGCGCAGATACGCAGTATTTT. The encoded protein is CASSLSAGGADTQYF.

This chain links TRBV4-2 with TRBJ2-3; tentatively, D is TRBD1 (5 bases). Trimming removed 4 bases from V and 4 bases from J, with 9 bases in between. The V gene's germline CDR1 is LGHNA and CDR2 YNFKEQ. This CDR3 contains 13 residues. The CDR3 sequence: CASSPDTSDTQYF. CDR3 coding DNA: TGTGCCAGCAGCCCGGACACATCAGATACGCAGTATTTT.

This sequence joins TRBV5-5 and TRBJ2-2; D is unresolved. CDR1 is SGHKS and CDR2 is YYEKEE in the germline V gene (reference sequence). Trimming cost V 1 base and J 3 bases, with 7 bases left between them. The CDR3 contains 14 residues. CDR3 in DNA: TGTGCCAGCAGCTTGCTCGGAGACACCGGGGAGCTGTTTTTT. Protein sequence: CASSLLGDTGELFF.

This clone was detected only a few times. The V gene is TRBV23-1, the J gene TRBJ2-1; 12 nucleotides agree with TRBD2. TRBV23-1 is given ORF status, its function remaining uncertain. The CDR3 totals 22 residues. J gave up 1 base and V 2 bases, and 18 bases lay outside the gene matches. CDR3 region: CASSQIWSLAGGPGLSYNEQFF. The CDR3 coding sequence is TGCGCCAGCAGTCAAATCTGGTCCCTAGCGGGAGGGCCTGGCCTTTCCTACAATGAGCAGTTCTTC.

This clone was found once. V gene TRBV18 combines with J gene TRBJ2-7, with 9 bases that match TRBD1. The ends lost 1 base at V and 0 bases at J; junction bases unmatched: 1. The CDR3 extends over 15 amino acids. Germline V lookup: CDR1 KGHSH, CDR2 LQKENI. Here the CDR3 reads CASSPQGQGSYEQYF. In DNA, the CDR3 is TGTGCCAGCTCACCACAGGGACAGGGCTCCTACGAGCAGTACTTC.

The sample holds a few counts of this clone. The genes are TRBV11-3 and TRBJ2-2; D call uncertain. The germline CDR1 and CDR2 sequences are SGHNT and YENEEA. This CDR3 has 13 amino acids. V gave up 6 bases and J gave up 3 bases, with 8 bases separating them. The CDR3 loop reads CASSFQDTGELFF. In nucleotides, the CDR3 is TGTGCCAGCAGTTTCCAGGACACCGGGGAGCTGTTTTTT.

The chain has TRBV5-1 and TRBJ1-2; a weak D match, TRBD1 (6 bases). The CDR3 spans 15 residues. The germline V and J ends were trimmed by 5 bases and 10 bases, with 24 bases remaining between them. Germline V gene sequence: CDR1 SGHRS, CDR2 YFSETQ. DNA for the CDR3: TGCGCCAGCAGGGAGGTAGTAGGACAGCCGCCCGACTACACCTTC. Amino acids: CASREVVGQPPDYTF. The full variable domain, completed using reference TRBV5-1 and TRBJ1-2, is KAGVTQTPRYLIKTRGQQVTLSCSPISGHRSVSWYQQTPGQGLQFLFEYFSETQRNKGNFPGRFSGRQFSNSRSEMNVSTLELGDSALYLCASREVVGQPPDYTFGSGTRLTVV.

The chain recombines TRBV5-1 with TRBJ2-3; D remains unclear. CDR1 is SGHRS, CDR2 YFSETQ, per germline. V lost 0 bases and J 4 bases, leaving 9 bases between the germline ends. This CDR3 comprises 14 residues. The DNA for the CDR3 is TGCGCCAGCAGCTTGGAACCATGGGCAGATACGCAGTATTTT. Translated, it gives CASSLEPWADTQYF.

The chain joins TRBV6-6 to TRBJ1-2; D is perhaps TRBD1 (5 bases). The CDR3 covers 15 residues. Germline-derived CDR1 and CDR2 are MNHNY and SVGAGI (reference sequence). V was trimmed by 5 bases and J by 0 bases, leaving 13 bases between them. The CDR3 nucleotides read TGTGCCAGCAGTCGAGGGGCCGCTACTAACTATGGCTACACCTTC. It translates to CASSRGAATNYGYTF.

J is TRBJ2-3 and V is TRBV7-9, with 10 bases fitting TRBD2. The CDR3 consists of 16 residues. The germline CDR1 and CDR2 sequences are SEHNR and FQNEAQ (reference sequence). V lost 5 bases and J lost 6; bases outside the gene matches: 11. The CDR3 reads CASSQLLAGVYDTQYF. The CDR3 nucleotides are TGTGCCAGCAGCCAACTTCTAGCGGGAGTATATGATACGCAGTATTTT.

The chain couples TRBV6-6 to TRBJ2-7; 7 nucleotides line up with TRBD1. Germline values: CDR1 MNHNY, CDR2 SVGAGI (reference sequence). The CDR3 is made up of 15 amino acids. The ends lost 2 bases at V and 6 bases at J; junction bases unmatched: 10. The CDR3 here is CASSYPPTGVVEQYF. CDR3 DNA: TGTGCCAGCAGTTACCCCCCCACAGGGGTAGTCGAGCAGTACTTC.

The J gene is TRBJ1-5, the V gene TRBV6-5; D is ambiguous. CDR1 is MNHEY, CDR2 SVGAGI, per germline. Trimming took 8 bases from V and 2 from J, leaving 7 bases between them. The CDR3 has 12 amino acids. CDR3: CASGGRNQPQHF. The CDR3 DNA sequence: TGTGCCAGCGGCGGACGCAATCAGCCCCAGCATTTT.

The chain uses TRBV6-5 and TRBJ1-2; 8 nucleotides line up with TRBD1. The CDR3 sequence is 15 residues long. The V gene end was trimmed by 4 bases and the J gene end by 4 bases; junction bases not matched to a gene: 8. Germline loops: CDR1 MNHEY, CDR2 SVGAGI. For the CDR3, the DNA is TGTGCCAGCAGTTCCCTACAGGGGGGCGGCTATGGCTACACCTTC. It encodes CASSSLQGGGYGYTF.

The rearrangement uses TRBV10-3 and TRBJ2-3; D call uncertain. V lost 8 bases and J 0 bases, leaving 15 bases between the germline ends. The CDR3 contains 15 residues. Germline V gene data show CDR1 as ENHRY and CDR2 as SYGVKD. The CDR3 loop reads CAIRENFPSTDTQYF. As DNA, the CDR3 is TGTGCCATCCGAGAAAACTTTCCTAGCACAGATACGCAGTATTTT.

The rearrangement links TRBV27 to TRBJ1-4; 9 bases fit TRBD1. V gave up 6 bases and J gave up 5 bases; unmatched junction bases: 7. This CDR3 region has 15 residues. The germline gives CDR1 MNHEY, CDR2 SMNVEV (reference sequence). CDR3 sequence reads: CASSYLGTGNEKLFF. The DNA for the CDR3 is TGTGCCAGCAGCTATCTCGGGACAGGGAATGAAAAACTGTTTTTT.

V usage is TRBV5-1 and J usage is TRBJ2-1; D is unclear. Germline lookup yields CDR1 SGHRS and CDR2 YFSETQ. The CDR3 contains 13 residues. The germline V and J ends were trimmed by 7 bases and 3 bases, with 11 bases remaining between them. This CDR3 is CASQTDHYNEQFF. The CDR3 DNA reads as TGCGCCAGCCAGACGGACCACTACAATGAGCAGTTCTTC.

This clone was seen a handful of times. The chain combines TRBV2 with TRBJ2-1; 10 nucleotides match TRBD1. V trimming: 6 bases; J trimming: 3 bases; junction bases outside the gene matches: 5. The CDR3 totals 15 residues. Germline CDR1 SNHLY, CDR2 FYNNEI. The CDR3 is CASRAGQGDYNEQFF. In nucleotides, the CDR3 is TGTGCCAGCAGAGCAGGACAGGGGGACTACAATGAGCAGTTCTTC.

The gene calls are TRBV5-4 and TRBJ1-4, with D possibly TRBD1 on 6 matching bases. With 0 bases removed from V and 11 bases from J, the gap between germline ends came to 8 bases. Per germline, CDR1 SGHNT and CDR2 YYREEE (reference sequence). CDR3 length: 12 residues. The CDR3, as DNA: TGTGCCAGCAGCTTGGCCGGACAGAAACTGTTTTTT. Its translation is CASSLAGQKLFF.

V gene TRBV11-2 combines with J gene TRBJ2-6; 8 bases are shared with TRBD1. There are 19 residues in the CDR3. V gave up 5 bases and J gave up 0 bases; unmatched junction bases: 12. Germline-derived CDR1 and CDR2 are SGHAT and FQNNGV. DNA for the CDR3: TGTGCCAGCAGCCATGGAGGACAGGGCGCCTCCTCTGGGGCCAACGTCCTGACTTTC. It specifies CASSHGGQGASSGANVLTF.

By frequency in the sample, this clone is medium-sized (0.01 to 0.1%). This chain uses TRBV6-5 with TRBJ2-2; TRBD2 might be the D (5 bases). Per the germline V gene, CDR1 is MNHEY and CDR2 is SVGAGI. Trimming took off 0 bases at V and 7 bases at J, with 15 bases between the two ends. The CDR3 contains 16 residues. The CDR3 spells CASSYSNSVIGGELFF. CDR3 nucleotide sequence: TGTGCCAGCAGTTACTCGAATAGCGTTATAGGCGGGGAGCTGTTTTTT.

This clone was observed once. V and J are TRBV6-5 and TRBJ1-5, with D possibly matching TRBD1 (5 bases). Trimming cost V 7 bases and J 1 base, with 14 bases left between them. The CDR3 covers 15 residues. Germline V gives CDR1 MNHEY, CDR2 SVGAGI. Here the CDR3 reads CASTSQGGSNQPQHF. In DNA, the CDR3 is TGTGCCAGCACCTCCCAGGGAGGAAGCAATCAGCCCCAGCATTTT.

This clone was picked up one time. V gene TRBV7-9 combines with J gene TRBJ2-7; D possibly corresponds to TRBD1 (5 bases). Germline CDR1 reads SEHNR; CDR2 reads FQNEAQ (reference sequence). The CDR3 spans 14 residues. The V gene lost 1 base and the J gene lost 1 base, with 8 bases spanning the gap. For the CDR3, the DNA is TGTGCCAGCAGCTTAGAAAGGGGTTCCTACGAGCAGTACTTC. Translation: CASSLERGSYEQYF.

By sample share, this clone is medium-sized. The CDR3, as DNA: TGTGCCAGCAGTGCACGACAGGCTAGCACAGATACGCAGTATTTT. Translation: CASSARQASTDTQYF. The chain employs TRBV6-1 and TRBJ2-3; possible D gene TRBD1, 6 bases. V was cut by 4 bases and J by 0 bases, with 11 bases left in between. The CDR3 covers 15 residues. Germline-derived CDR1 and CDR2 are MNHNS and SASEGT.